Listed below are T cell receptor beta chains from one sample, sequenced in a study of Graves' ophthalmopathy and Graves' hyperthyroidism. A single record per CDR3 protein comes from TCRdb applying MiXCR to the multiplex PCR reads. The profile shows a few hundred thousand distinct CDR3 sequences, 15% of them singletons. Sequenced sample: peripheral blood. Source of these receptors: a woman under 30 with stable Graves' hyperthyroidism. The conserved cysteine and the conserved F or W are not part of the CDR3 here. A row's size may be missing; if present it is once, few, many or a size class.

j_call: TRBJ1-1; clone_size: few; v_call: TRBV3-1; cdr3_aa: ASSQGAGVAF
j_call: TRBJ1-1; clone_size: NA; v_call: TRBV10-3; cdr3_aa: ANYPSRTDGNTEAF
j_call: TRBJ1-1; clone_size: many; v_call: TRBV6-5; cdr3_aa: ASSYGRSTEAF
j_call: TRBJ1-2; clone_size: many; v_call: TRBV5-1; cdr3_aa: ASSPDQTNNYGYT
j_call: TRBJ2-7; clone_size: many; v_call: TRBV11-2; cdr3_aa: ASTPWTASYEQY
j_call: TRBJ2-7; clone_size: NA; v_call: TRBV20-1; cdr3_aa: SASVEYSYEQY
j_call: TRBJ2-7; clone_size: many; v_call: TRBV27; cdr3_aa: ASSLTTGVEQY
j_call: TRBJ2-7; clone_size: many; v_call: TRBV28; cdr3_aa: ASRGYRGEQY
j_call: TRBJ2-2; clone_size: NA; v_call: TRBV28; cdr3_aa: ASSLWLGGTGELF
j_call: TRBJ1-3; clone_size: many; v_call: TRBV12-3/TRBV12-4; cdr3_aa: ASSSDGRSGNTIY
j_call: TRBJ2-5; clone_size: many; v_call: TRBV2; cdr3_aa: ASSPREGTQY
j_call: TRBJ1-5; clone_size: NA; v_call: TRBV19; cdr3_aa: ASSIEGQGFNQPQH
j_call: TRBJ2-7; clone_size: NA; v_call: TRBV7-2; cdr3_aa: ASSLTSGGYEQY
j_call: TRBJ1-1; clone_size: many; v_call: TRBV6-2/TRBV6-3; cdr3_aa: ASTQGAVAF
j_call: TRBJ1-5; clone_size: NA; v_call: TRBV6-2/TRBV6-3; cdr3_aa: ASSLDQGPNQPQH
j_call: TRBJ1-1; clone_size: many; v_call: TRBV20-1; cdr3_aa: SARRDRSTEAF
j_call: TRBJ1-2; clone_size: few; v_call: TRBV20-1; cdr3_aa: SARDGYREGYGYT
j_call: TRBJ1-3; clone_size: NA; v_call: TRBV7-8; cdr3_aa: ASSLGPGSGNTIY
j_call: TRBJ2-5; clone_size: many; v_call: TRBV15; cdr3_aa: ATSRGGGETQY
j_call: TRBJ1-2; clone_size: many; v_call: TRBV6-1; cdr3_aa: ASKDRNYGYT
j_call: TRBJ1-2; clone_size: few; v_call: TRBV20-1; cdr3_aa: SARDPLGGNYGYT
j_call: TRBJ1-1; clone_size: few; v_call: TRBV10-3; cdr3_aa: AISGGRPQNFEAF
j_call: TRBJ1-2; clone_size: NA; v_call: TRBV6-5; cdr3_aa: ASSYNPGRDYGYT
j_call: TRBJ1-2; clone_size: many; v_call: TRBV7-3; cdr3_aa: ASSQLFQQGGKGAYGYT
j_call: TRBJ2-7; clone_size: many; v_call: TRBV20-1; cdr3_aa: SASENSRGSYEQY
j_call: TRBJ2-7; clone_size: NA; v_call: TRBV4-1; cdr3_aa: ASSQDWRGGSYEQY
j_call: TRBJ1-2; clone_size: NA; v_call: TRBV18; cdr3_aa: ASSPLGTGSTTNYGYT
j_call: TRBJ1-3; clone_size: many; v_call: TRBV4-2; cdr3_aa: ASSQEQQLGNTIY
j_call: TRBJ2-7; clone_size: many; v_call: TRBV28; cdr3_aa: ASSSLHTARNSYEQY
j_call: TRBJ2-7; clone_size: many; v_call: TRBV2; cdr3_aa: ASIQGGYEQY
j_call: TRBJ2-5; clone_size: many; v_call: TRBV24-1; cdr3_aa: ATSPGTGEEETQY
j_call: TRBJ2-5; clone_size: once; v_call: TRBV6-1; cdr3_aa: ASGLQSGQETQY
j_call: TRBJ2-7; clone_size: many; v_call: TRBV29-1; cdr3_aa: SVGETTYEQY
j_call: TRBJ1-5; clone_size: many; v_call: TRBV20-1; cdr3_aa: SARDASNQPQH
j_call: TRBJ1-1; clone_size: many; v_call: TRBV6-1; cdr3_aa: ASTPGRGNTEAF
j_call: TRBJ1-1; clone_size: NA; v_call: TRBV7-9; cdr3_aa: ASSFSGNTEAC
j_call: TRBJ1-2; clone_size: many; v_call: TRBV11-1; cdr3_aa: ASSLGGSGKDYGYT
j_call: TRBJ1-2; clone_size: many; v_call: TRBV6-1; cdr3_aa: ASSQLTGNGYT
j_call: TRBJ1-1; clone_size: many; v_call: TRBV7-2; cdr3_aa: ASSFDRWGTEAF
j_call: TRBJ2-7; clone_size: many; v_call: TRBV12-3/TRBV12-4; cdr3_aa: ASSFGPRTYEQY
j_call: TRBJ1-5; clone_size: many; v_call: TRBV6-1; cdr3_aa: ASSEEGQGAQLQH
j_call: TRBJ2-4; clone_size: few; v_call: TRBV12-3/TRBV12-4; cdr3_aa: ASSPGGAKNIQY
j_call: TRBJ2-4; clone_size: many; v_call: TRBV6-5; cdr3_aa: ASSYSSFETTSIQY
j_call: TRBJ2-2; clone_size: NA; v_call: TRBV11-2; cdr3_aa: ASSPGTSGGPGELF
j_call: TRBJ2-6; clone_size: many; v_call: TRBV3-1; cdr3_aa: ASSLQTGDGANVLT
j_call: TRBJ1-1; clone_size: many; v_call: TRBV12-3/TRBV12-4; cdr3_aa: ASSLGGLPNTEAF
j_call: TRBJ1-1; clone_size: many; v_call: TRBV27; cdr3_aa: ASRTRVAHPEAF
j_call: TRBJ2-1; clone_size: few; v_call: TRBV11-3; cdr3_aa: ASSLNPIGNIGEQF